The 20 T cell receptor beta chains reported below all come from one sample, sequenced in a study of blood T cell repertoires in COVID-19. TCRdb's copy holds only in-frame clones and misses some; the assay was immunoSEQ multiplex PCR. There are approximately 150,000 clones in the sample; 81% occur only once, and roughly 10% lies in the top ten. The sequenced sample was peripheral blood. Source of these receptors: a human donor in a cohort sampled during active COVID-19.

In DNA, the CDR3 is TGTGCCAGCAGCAATACAGGGGGCCAAGAGACCCAGTACTTC. It specifies CASSNTGGQETQYF. This chain uses TRBV5-4 with TRBJ2-5, with 8 bases that match TRBD1. The CDR3 is 14 amino acids. The germline V gene has CDR1 SGHNT and CDR2 YYREEE (reference sequence). J gave up 1 base and V 4 bases, and 3 bases lay outside the gene matches. The variable domain in full, completed from reference TRBV5-4 and TRBJ2-5, reads ETGVTQSPTHLIKTRGQQVTLRCSSQSGHNTVSWYQQALGQGPQFIFQYYREEENGRGNFPPRFSGLQFPNYSSELNVNALELDDSALYLCASSNTGGQETQYFGPGTRLLVL.

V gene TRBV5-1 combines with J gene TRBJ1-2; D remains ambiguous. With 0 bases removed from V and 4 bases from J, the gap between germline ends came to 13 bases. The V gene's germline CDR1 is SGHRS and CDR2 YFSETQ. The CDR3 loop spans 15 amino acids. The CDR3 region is CASSLEQTSLYGYTF. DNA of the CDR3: TGCGCCAGCAGCTTGGAACAGACTAGCCTCTATGGCTACACCTTC.

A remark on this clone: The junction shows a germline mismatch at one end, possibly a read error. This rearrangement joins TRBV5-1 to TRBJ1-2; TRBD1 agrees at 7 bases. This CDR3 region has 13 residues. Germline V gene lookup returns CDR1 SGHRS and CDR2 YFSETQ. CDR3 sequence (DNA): TGCGCCAGCAGTTTGGGACAGCGAAGTGGCTACACCTTC. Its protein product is CASSLGQRSGYTF.

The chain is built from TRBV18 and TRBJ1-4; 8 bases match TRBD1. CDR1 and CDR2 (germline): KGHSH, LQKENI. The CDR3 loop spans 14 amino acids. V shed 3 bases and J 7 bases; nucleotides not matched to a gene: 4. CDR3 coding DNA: TGTGCCAGCTCACCTGGACAGGGAGGTGAAAAACTGTTTTTT. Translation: CASSPGQGGEKLFF.

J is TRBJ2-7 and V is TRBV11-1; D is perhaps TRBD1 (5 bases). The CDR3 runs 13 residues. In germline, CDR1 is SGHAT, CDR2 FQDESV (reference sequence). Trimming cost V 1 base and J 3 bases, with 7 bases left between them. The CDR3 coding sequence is TGTGCCAGCAGCTTAGGACAGATCTACGAGCAGTACTTC. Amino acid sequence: CASSLGQIYEQYF.

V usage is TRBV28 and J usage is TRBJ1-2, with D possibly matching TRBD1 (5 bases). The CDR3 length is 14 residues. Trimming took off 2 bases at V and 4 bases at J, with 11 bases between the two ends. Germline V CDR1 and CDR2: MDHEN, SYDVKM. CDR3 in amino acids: CASSLIRRGYGYTF. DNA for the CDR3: TGTGCCAGCAGTTTAATTCGTAGGGGCTATGGCTACACCTTC.

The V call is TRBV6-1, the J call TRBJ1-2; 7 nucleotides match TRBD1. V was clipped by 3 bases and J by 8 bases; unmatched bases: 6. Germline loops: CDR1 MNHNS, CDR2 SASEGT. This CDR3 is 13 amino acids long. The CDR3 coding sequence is TGTGCCAGCAGTGAGTCGGACAGGACGGGCTACACCTTC. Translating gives CASSESDRTGYTF.

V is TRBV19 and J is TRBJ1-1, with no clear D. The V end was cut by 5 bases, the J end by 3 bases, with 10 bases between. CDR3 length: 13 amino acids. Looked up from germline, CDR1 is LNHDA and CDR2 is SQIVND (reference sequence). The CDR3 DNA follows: TGTGCCAGTAGTTTCGACTGGGACACTGAAGCTTTCTTT. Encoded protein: CASSFDWDTEAFF.

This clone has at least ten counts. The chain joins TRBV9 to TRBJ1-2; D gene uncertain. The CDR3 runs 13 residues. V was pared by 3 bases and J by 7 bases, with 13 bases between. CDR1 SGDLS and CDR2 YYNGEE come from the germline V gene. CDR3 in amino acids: CASSAPQGSGYTF. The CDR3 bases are TGTGCCAGCAGCGCCCCACAAGGGAGTGGCTACACCTTC.

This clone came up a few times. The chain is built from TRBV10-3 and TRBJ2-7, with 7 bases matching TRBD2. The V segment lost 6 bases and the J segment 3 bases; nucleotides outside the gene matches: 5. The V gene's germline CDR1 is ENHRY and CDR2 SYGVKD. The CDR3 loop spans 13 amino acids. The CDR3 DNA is TGTGCCATCAGGACTAGCCAGGGCTACGAGCAGTACTTC. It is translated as CAIRTSQGYEQYF.

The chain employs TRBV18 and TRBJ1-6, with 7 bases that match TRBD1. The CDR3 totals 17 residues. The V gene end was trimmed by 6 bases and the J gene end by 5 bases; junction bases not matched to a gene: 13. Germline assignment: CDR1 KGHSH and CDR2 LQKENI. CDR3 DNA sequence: TGTGCCAGCTCTCGAAGACTTGAGGGACAGCATAATTCACCCCTCCACTTT. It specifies CASSRRLEGQHNSPLHF.

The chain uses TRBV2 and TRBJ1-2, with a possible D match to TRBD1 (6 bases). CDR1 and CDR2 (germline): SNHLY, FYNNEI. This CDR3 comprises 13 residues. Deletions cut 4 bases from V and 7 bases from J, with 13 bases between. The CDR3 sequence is CASSAIAGAGYTF. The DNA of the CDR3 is TGTGCCAGCAGTGCGATAGCAGGGGCTGGCTACACCTTC.

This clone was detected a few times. The CDR3 reads CASTMGPGPYEQYF. CDR3 DNA: TGTGCCAGCACCATGGGTCCTGGGCCCTACGAGCAGTACTTC. The chain recombines TRBV6-5 with TRBJ2-7; D remains unclear. Germline lookup yields CDR1 MNHEY and CDR2 SVGAGI. Trimming cost V 7 bases and J 2 bases, with 15 bases left between them. The CDR3 totals 14 residues.

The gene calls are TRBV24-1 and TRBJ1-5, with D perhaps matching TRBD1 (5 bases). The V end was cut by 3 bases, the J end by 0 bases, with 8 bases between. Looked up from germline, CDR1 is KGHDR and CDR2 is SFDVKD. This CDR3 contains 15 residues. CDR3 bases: TGTGCCACCAGTGATGGCGGGGGTAGCAATCAGCCCCAGCATTTT. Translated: CATSDGGGSNQPQHF.

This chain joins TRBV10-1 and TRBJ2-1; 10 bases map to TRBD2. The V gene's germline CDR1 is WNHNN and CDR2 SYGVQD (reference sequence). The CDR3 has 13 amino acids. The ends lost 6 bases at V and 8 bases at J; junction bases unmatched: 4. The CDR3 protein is CASRASGGDEQFF. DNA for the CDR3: TGCGCCAGCAGGGCTAGCGGGGGCGATGAGCAGTTCTTC.

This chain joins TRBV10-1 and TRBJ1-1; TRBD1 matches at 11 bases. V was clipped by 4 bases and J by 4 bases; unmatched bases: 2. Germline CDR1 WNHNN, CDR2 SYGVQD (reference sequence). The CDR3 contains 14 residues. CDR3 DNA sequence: TGCGCCAGCAGTGCAGGACAGGGGGCCACTGAAGCTTTCTTT. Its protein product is CASSAGQGATEAFF.

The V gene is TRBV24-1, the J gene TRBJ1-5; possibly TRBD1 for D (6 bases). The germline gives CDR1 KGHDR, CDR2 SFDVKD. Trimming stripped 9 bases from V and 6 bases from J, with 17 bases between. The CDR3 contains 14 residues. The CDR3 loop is CATAPGGPAQPQHF. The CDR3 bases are TGTGCCACCGCACCGGGGGGGCCAGCTCAGCCCCAGCATTTT.

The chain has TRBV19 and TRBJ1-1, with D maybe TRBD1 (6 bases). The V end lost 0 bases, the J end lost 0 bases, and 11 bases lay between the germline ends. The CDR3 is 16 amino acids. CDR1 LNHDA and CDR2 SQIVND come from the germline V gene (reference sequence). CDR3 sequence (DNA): TGTGCCAGTAGTATAGACTGGACAGATATGAACACTGAAGCTTTCTTT. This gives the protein CASSIDWTDMNTEAFF.

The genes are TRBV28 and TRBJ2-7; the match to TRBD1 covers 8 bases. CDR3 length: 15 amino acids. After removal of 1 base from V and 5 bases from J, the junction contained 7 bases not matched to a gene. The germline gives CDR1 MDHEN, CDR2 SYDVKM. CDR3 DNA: TGTGCCAGCAGTTTATCCCGGACAGGGAAGCACGAGCAGTACTTC. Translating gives CASSLSRTGKHEQYF.

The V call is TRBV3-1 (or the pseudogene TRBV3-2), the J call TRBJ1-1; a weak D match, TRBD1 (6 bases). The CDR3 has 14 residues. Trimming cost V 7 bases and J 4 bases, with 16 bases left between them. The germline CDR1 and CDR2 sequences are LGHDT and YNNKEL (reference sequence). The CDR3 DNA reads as TGTGCCAGCACCAAAGCAGGGGTTGGCACTGAAGCTTTCTTT. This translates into CASTKAGVGTEAFF.